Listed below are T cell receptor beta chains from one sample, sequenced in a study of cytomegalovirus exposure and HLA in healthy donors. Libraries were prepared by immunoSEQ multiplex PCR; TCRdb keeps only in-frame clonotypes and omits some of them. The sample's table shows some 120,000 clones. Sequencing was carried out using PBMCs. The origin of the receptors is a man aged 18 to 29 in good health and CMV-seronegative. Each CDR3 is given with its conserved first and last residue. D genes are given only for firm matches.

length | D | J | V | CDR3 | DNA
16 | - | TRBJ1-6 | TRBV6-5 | CASSYSTEQYGSPLHF | TGTGCCAGCAGTTACTCGACCGAACAGTACGGTTCACCCCTCCACTTT
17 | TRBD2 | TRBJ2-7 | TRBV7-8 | CASSLSPGLAGTYEQYF | TGTGCCAGCAGCTTAAGCCCGGGACTAGCGGGAACCTACGAGCAGTACTTC
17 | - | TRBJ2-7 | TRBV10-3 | CAISDRRGGQKSYEQYF | TGTGCCATCAGTGATCGTCGCGGGGGCCAAAAATCCTACGAGCAGTACTTC
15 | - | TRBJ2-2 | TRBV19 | CATRWGGINTGELFF | TGTGCCACCCGTTGGGGCGGGATTAACACCGGGGAGCTGTTTTTT
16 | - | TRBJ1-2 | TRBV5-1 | CASSLFIYDPEGGYTF | TGCGCCAGCAGCTTGTTCATATACGACCCGGAGGGTGGCTACACCTTC
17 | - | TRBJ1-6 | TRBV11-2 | CASSLDRDRSENSPLHF | TGTGCCAGCAGCTTAGACAGGGATCGGTCGGAGAATTCACCCCTCCACTTT
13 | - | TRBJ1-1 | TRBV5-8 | CASSLGRSLEAFF | TGTGCCAGCAGCTTGGGACGGAGCCTTGAAGCTTTCTTT
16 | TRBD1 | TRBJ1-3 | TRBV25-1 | CASSEHPGTGGNTIYF | TGTGCCAGCAGTGAACATCCCGGGACAGGGGGAAACACCATATATTTT
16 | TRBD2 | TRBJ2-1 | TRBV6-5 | CASSYGGGPTYNEQFF | TGTGCCAGCAGTTACGGCGGGGGGCCTACCTACAATGAGCAGTTCTTC
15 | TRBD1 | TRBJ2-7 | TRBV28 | CASIATGVLSYEQYF | TGTGCCAGCATCGCGACAGGGGTTCTCTCCTACGAGCAGTACTTC
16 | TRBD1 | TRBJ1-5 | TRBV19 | CASSPIGQGAPQPQHF | TGTGCCAGTAGTCCCATCGGACAGGGGGCCCCTCAGCCCCAGCATTTT
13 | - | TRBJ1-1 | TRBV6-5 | CASVGTTNTEAFF | TGTGCCAGCGTGGGCACCACGAACACTGAAGCTTTCTTT
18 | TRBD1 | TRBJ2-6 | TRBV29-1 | CSVWTGLTSSSGANVLTF | TGCAGCGTTTGGACAGGGTTAACCTCTAGCTCTGGGGCCAACGTCCTGACTTTC
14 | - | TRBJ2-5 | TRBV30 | CAWSVRSGRETQYF | TGTGCCTGGAGTGTACGAAGTGGGAGGGAGACCCAGTACTTC
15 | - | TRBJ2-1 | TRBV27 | CASSLRAVGENEQFF | TGTGCCAGCAGTTTAAGGGCGGTCGGGGAAAATGAGCAGTTCTTC
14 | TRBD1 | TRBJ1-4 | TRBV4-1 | CASSSGQSNEKLFF | TGCGCCAGCAGCTCGGGACAGTCAAATGAAAAACTGTTTTTT
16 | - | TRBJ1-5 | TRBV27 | CASSVADSPSNQPQHF | TGTGCCAGCAGTGTCGCGGACAGTCCGAGCAATCAGCCCCAGCATTTT
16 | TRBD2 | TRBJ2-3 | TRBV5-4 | CASSRGLAGSTDTQYF | TGTGCCAGCAGCAGGGGACTAGCGGGAAGCACAGATACGCAGTATTTT
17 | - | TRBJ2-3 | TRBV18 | CASSPLAGGGPTDTQYF | TGTGCCAGCTCACCACTGGCCGGCGGGGGCCCGACAGATACGCAGTATTTT
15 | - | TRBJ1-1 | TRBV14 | CASSQDKGGDGEAFF | TGTGCCAGCAGCCAAGATAAAGGCGGAGACGGAGAAGCTTTCTTT
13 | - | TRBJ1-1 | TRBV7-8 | CASSPQANTEAFF | TGTGCCAGCAGCCCACAGGCGAACACTGAAGCTTTCTTT
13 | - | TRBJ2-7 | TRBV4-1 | CASSQVATGEQYF | TGCGCCAGCAGCCAAGTAGCCACGGGGGAGCAGTACTTC
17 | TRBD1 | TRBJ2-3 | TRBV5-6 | CASSLYNLGTGRDTQYF | TGTGCCAGCAGCTTGTACAATCTAGGGACAGGGCGTGATACGCAGTATTTT
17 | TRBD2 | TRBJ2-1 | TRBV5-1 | CASSLMPAGGNYNEQFF | TGCGCCAGCAGCTTGATGCCAGCGGGAGGTAACTACAATGAGCAGTTCTTC
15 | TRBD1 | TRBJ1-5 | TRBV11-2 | CASSLGQGVHQPQHF | TGTGCCAGCAGCTTGGGACAGGGAGTACATCAGCCCCAGCATTTT
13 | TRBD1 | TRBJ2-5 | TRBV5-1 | CASSQGQGQSQYF | TGCGCCAGCAGCCAAGGACAGGGGCAATCGCAGTACTTC
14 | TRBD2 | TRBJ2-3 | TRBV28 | CASSLREWADTQYF | TGTGCCAGCAGTTTGCGGGAGTGGGCAGATACGCAGTATTTT
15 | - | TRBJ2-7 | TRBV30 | CAWSVRGTTSYEQYF | TGTGCCTGGAGTGTACGAGGAACTACCTCCTACGAGCAGTACTTC
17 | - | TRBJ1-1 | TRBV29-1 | CSALQKTDLSSNTEAFF | TGCAGCGCCCTACAAAAGACAGACTTATCTTCCAACACTGAAGCTTTCTTT
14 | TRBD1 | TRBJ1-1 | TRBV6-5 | CASSYDRGRTEAFF | TGTGCCAGCAGTTACGACAGGGGAAGGACTGAAGCTTTCTTT
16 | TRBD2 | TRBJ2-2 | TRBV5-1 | CASSGLAERNTGELFF | TGCGCCAGCAGCGGACTAGCGGAACGGAACACCGGGGAGCTGTTTTTT
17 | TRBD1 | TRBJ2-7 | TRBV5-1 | CASSSLGPGQHSYEQYF | TGCGCCAGCAGCTCACTTGGTCCGGGACAGCACTCCTACGAGCAGTACTTC
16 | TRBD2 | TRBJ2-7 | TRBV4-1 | CASSHPPSGYSYEQYF | TGCGCCAGCAGCCATCCCCCTAGCGGGTACTCCTACGAGCAGTACTTC
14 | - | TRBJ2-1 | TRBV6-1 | CASSLLSSYNEQFF | TGTGCCAGCAGCCTCCTGAGCTCCTACAATGAGCAGTTCTTC
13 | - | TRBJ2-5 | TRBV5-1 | CASSLAVQETQYF | TGCGCCAGCAGCTTGGCCGTCCAAGAGACCCAGTACTTC
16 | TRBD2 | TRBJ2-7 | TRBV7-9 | CASSTTSGGTPYEQYF | TGTGCCAGCAGCACAACTAGCGGGGGGACCCCCTACGAGCAGTACTTC
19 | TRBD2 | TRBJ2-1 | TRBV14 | CASSPGIAGGRSSYNEQFF | TGTGCCAGCAGCCCCGGTATAGCGGGAGGGCGAAGCTCCTACAATGAGCAGTTCTTC
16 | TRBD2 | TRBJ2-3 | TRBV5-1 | CASSLGVAGHTDTQYF | TGCGCCAGCAGCCTCGGGGTAGCGGGACACACAGATACGCAGTATTTT
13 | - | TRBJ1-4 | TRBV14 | CASSPGDYEKLFF | TGTGCCAGCAGCCCCGGGGATTATGAAAAACTGTTTTTT
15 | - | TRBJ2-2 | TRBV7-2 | CASSRDSTNTGELFF | TGTGCCAGCAGCCGGGACTCCACGAACACCGGGGAGCTGTTTTTT
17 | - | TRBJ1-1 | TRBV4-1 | CASSQVGQGIKNTEAFF | TGCGCCAGCAGCCAAGTAGGGCAGGGTATAAAGAACACTGAAGCTTTCTTT
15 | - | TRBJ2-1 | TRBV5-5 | CASSFRDTIDNEQFF | TGTGCCAGCAGCTTCCGGGACACTATAGACAATGAGCAGTTCTTC
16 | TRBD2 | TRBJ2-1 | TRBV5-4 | CASSLAAASGNNEQFF | TGTGCCAGCAGCTTGGCCGCGGCTAGCGGAAACAATGAGCAGTTCTTC
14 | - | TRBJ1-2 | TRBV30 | CAWKEWGVDYGYTF | TGTGCCTGGAAAGAGTGGGGGGTGGACTATGGCTACACCTTC
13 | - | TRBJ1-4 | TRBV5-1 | CASSFGVTEKLFF | TGCGCCAGCAGCTTTGGAGTGACTGAAAAACTGTTTTTT
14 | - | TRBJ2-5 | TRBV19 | CASSIVTSQETQYF | TGTGCCAGTAGTATAGTGACTTCACAAGAGACCCAGTACTTC
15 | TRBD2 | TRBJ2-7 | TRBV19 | CASSLTSGATYEQYF | TGTGCCAGTAGTCTAACTAGCGGGGCTACCTACGAGCAGTACTTC
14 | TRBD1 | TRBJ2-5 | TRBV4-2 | CASSTGQAQETQYF | TGTGCCAGCAGCACCGGACAGGCCCAAGAGACCCAGTACTTC
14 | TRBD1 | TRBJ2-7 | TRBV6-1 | CASSEGTDAYEQYF | TGTGCCAGCAGTGAGGGGACAGACGCCTACGAGCAGTACTTC
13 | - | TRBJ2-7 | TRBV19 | CASSWTLGYEQYF | TGTGCCAGTAGTTGGACTCTGGGCTACGAGCAGTACTTC